The T cell receptor (beta chain) under discussion was sequenced for a study of response to subunit inactivated influenza vaccine. Study-level points and caveats: There was a suggestion from the authors that each seasonal influenza vaccination recruits few new T cells.

Germline-derived CDR1 and CDR2 are DFQATT and SNEGSKA (reference sequence). The CDR3 sequence is 12 residues long. Trimming took off 2 bases at V and 7 bases at J, with 12 bases between the two ends. This clonotype was counted between two and nine times. What it recognizes is unknown. TCRdb reanalysed the RT-PCR reads using MiXCR and keeps one entry per CDR3 protein. The sample lists more than 600,000 distinct CDR3 sequences; around 18% were seen once. The chain uses TRBV20-1 and TRBJ2-7; a possible D gene is TRBD1 (6 bases). The sequence came from a man between 45 and 60 years old who received an inactivated influenza vaccine. The material sequenced was PBMCs from blood, taken about 5 days after vaccination. CDR3 nucleotides: TGCAGTGCTAGAAACCCTACAGGGGAGCAGTACTTC. It specifies CSARNPTGEQYF.